Shown below are 22 T cell receptor beta chains from a single sample sequenced in a study of Ad26.COV2.S vaccination and SARS-CoV-2 variants. Regarding treatment: 15 to 20 received Ad26.COV2.S at low or high dose, single or two shots; 5 received placebo; per-sample allocation not given. Collection of samples fell on day 63 after the first vaccine or placebo injection. Sequencing used immunoSEQ multiplex PCR; TCRdb keeps in-frame clones, though not all of them. The table lists about 240,000 clones, 88% of them singletons. The sequences come from peripheral blood, collected in a trial of Ad26.COV2.S vaccine versus placebo. The receptors stem from a person between 18 and 60 years old who received the Ad26.COV2.S COVID-19 vaccine or a placebo.

J is TRBJ2-7 and V is TRBV3-1 (or the pseudogene TRBV3-2), with TRBD2 identical over 12 bases. This CDR3 is 14 amino acids long. The germline gives CDR1 LGHDT, CDR2 YNNKEL (reference sequence). V trimming: 4 bases; J trimming: 7 bases; junction bases outside the gene matches: 5. Here the CDR3 reads CASSLLAGGREQYF. Written as DNA, the CDR3 is TGTGCCAGCAGCCTGCTAGCGGGAGGGAGAGAGCAGTACTTC.

The J gene is TRBJ2-5, the V gene TRBV6-5; TRBD2 agrees at 13 bases. The CDR3 covers 14 residues. The junction had 2 bases not matched to a gene; V was cut back by 6 bases and J by 4 bases. Germline V gives CDR1 MNHEY, CDR2 SVGAGI. The CDR3 is CASRLAGGGETQYF. CDR3 nucleotide sequence: TGTGCCAGCAGACTAGCGGGGGGGGGAGAGACCCAGTACTTC.

The CDR3 nucleotides read TGTGCCTCCACCGGGACAGGGGTACAGCCCCAGCATTTT. This codes for CASTGTGVQPQHF. This sequence joins TRBV28 and TRBJ1-5, with 10 nucleotides matching TRBD1. Germline V gives CDR1 MDHEN, CDR2 SYDVKM. CDR3 length: 13 residues. Trimming removed 11 bases from V and 7 bases from J; junction bases left unmatched: 8.

V and J are TRBV10-1 and TRBJ1-1, with D tentatively TRBD1 (5 bases). Germline-derived CDR1 and CDR2 are WNHNN and SYGVQD (reference sequence). V was cut by 4 bases and J by 0 bases, with 9 bases left in between. The CDR3 contains 14 residues. DNA of the CDR3: TGCGCCAGCAGTGGGACGGGACTGAACACTGAAGCTTTCTTT. Translation: CASSGTGLNTEAFF.

On this clone: At one boundary the junction diverges from the germline segment, which might be a read error. This rearrangement joins TRBV5-4 to TRBJ1-1; perhaps TRBD1 as D (6 bases). There are 13 residues in the CDR3. Germline-derived CDR1 and CDR2 are SGHNT and YYREEE (reference sequence). The CDR3 protein is CASSLVGGPEAFF. Here the CDR3 DNA reads TGTGCCAGCAGCTTGGTTGGGGGGCCTGAGGCTTTCTTT.

This sequence joins TRBV30 and TRBJ2-7; D not resolved. V was cut by 5 bases and J by 3 bases, with 14 bases left in between. Germline loops: CDR1 GTSNPN, CDR2 SVGIG (reference sequence). This CDR3 has 13 amino acids. CDR3 coding DNA: TGTGCCTGGTCCGACGGACCGATCTACGAGCAGTACTTC. It encodes CAWSDGPIYEQYF.

The V gene is TRBV3-1 (or the pseudogene TRBV3-2), the J gene TRBJ2-3, with D hard to call. Per the germline V gene, CDR1 is LGHDT and CDR2 is YNNKEL (reference sequence). The CDR3 consists of 15 residues. With 0 bases removed from V and 0 bases from J, the gap between germline ends came to 7 bases. CDR3: CASSQEGYSTDTQYF. The CDR3 DNA follows: TGTGCCAGCAGCCAAGAGGGGTATAGCACAGATACGCAGTATTTT.

The chain couples TRBV7-6 to TRBJ1-1, with 9 bases identical to TRBD1. This CDR3 region has 17 residues. With V trimmed by 1 base and J by 0 bases, 6 bases remained unmatched. Germline V gene lookup returns CDR1 SGHVS and CDR2 FNYEAQ. In DNA, the CDR3 is TGTGCCAGCAGCTTAGGGGGACAGGGCCTCATGAACACTGAAGCTTTCTTT. Translating it yields CASSLGGQGLMNTEAFF.

The chain joins TRBV7-9 to TRBJ1-4; 7 nucleotides match TRBD1. V lost 5 bases and J lost 0; bases outside the gene matches: 12. Germline assignment: CDR1 SEHNR and CDR2 FQNEAQ (reference sequence). The CDR3 has 18 amino acids. This CDR3 reads CASSPPRGVDATNEKLFF. The CDR3 nucleotides read TGTGCCAGCAGCCCCCCCAGGGGGGTTGACGCAACTAATGAAAAACTGTTTTTT.

This chain links TRBV20-1 with TRBJ1-2; D gene uncertain. The CDR3 contains 11 residues. With 4 bases removed from V and 7 bases from J, the gap between germline ends came to 10 bases. CDR1 and CDR2 from the germline V gene are DFQATT and SNEGSKA (reference sequence). CDR3: CSAKQVPGYTF. The CDR3 coding sequence is TGCAGTGCTAAGCAGGTACCTGGCTACACCTTC.

V usage is TRBV2 and J usage is TRBJ1-1; possible D gene TRBD1, 6 bases. V was cut by 10 bases and J by 2 bases, with 20 bases left in between. This CDR3 is 15 amino acids long. Germline CDR1 and CDR2: SNHLY and FYNNEI. The CDR3 region is CATQPGQRPNTEAFF. CDR3 nucleotide sequence: TGTGCCACCCAGCCTGGACAGAGACCCAACACTGAAGCTTTCTTT. Full variable domain (outside the CDR3, taken from reference TRBV2 and TRBJ1-1): EPEVTQTPSHQVTQMGQEVILRCVPISNHLYFYWYRQILGQKVEFLVSFYNNEISEKSEIFDDQFSVERPDGSNFTLKIRSTKLEDSAMYFCATQPGQRPNTEAFFGQGTRLTVV.

This clone was seen once. The gene calls are TRBV6-5 and TRBJ2-3; 12 positions match TRBD2. Germline CDR1 reads MNHEY; CDR2 reads SVGAGI. Trimming took 8 bases from V and 6 from J; bases not matched to a gene: 6. The CDR3 is made up of 14 amino acids. In nucleotides, the CDR3 is TGTGCCAGCTCTAGCGGGGGGGCCTTTGATACGCAGTATTTT. Amino acids: CASSSGGAFDTQYF.

V and J are TRBV27 and TRBJ2-2, with D maybe TRBD1 (5 bases). V lost 5 bases and J lost 2, with 12 bases in between. Per germline, CDR1 MNHEY and CDR2 SMNVEV (reference sequence). CDR3 size: 15 residues. The CDR3 DNA sequence: TGTGCCAGCAGTCGTCAGGGATTAAACACCGGGGAGCTGTTTTTT. This gives the protein CASSRQGLNTGELFF.

V is TRBV7-3 and J is TRBJ2-1; tentative D call: TRBD2 (5 bases). The CDR3 is made up of 16 amino acids. V dropped 5 bases and J dropped 5 bases, with 19 bases sitting between them. From germline, CDR1 is SGHTA and CDR2 FQGTGA. CDR3 nucleotides: TGTGCCAGCAGCCCTTCTAGCCGTCTATTCGACAATGAGCAGTTCTTC. This codes for CASSPSSRLFDNEQFF.

The rearrangement joins TRBV30 to TRBJ2-3, with 7 positions matching TRBD1. Trimming removed 5 bases from V and 3 bases from J; junction bases left unmatched: 5. This CDR3 contains 13 residues. Germline assignment: CDR1 GTSNPN and CDR2 SVGIG (reference sequence). CDR3 nucleotide sequence: TGTGCCTGGTTGAGGGGGCCGACAGATACGCAGTATTTT. Amino acid sequence: CAWLRGPTDTQYF.

The chain is built from TRBV19 and TRBJ2-1, with 9 nucleotides matching TRBD1. This CDR3 region has 16 residues. With 5 bases clipped from V and 4 bases from J, the junction kept 9 bases outside the gene matches. Germline V gene sequence: CDR1 LNHDA, CDR2 SQIVND (reference sequence). The CDR3 sequence: CASSFLGTGRYNEQFF. In DNA, the CDR3 is TGTGCCAGTAGTTTCTTAGGGACAGGGCGATACAATGAGCAGTTCTTC.

The chain couples TRBV5-1 to TRBJ2-5; 9 positions agree with TRBD2. V trimming: 3 bases; J trimming: 5 bases; junction bases outside the gene matches: 8. The germline V gene has CDR1 SGHRS and CDR2 YFSETQ. The CDR3 consists of 15 residues. The CDR3 here is CASSSVAGALETQYF. The CDR3 nucleotides are TGCGCCAGCAGCTCAGTAGCGGGAGCGTTGGAGACCCAGTACTTC.

The rearrangement links TRBV19 to TRBJ2-1, with TRBD1 identical over 7 bases. Per the germline V gene, CDR1 is LNHDA and CDR2 is SQIVND (reference sequence). With 0 bases clipped from V and 0 bases from J, the junction kept 8 bases outside the gene matches. This CDR3 is 18 amino acids long. This chain's CDR3 is CASSIDLGRDSSYNEQFF. CDR3 coding DNA: TGTGCCAGTAGTATAGATCTAGGCAGGGACAGCTCCTACAATGAGCAGTTCTTC.

This chain connects TRBV19 to TRBJ1-3; D unclear. CDR1 is LNHDA, CDR2 SQIVND, per germline (reference sequence). Trimming removed 2 bases at V and 2 bases at J, with 13 bases between. This CDR3 contains 16 residues. This chain's CDR3 is CASSISGSLAGNTIYF. CDR3 bases: TGTGCCAGTAGTATAAGCGGCAGTCTGGCTGGAAACACCATATATTTT.

This clone showed up just once. CDR3 protein: CVKTAEPYEQYF. CDR3 coding DNA: TGCGTCAAGACAGCGGAACCCTACGAGCAGTACTTC. This sequence joins TRBV5-1 and TRBJ2-7, with D perhaps assigned TRBD1 or TRBD2 (5 bases each). This CDR3 region has 12 residues. Germline CDR1 reads SGHRS; CDR2 reads YFSETQ.

The V call is TRBV30, the J call TRBJ2-3; 14 nucleotides agree with TRBD2. V lost 4 bases, J lost 3 bases, and 18 bases stayed unmatched. CDR1 is GTSNPN and CDR2 is SVGIG in the germline V gene (reference sequence). This CDR3 has 20 residues. The CDR3 coding sequence is TGTGCCTGGACCCGGGGGACAGGGGGGACTAGCGGGGGTTATACAGATACGCAGTATTTT. The encoded protein is CAWTRGTGGTSGGYTDTQYF.

This clone occurred once. The chain links TRBV11-2 to TRBJ2-7; TRBD1 matches 7 bases. The V gene end was trimmed by 0 bases and the J gene end by 5 bases; junction bases not matched to a gene: 7. The germline CDR1 and CDR2 sequences are SGHAT and FQNNGV. The CDR3 spans 15 residues. DNA for the CDR3: TGTGCCAGCAGCTTAGACAGGGGGAAGTTAAACGAGCAGTACTTC. Protein sequence: CASSLDRGKLNEQYF.